These 9 T cell receptor beta chains share one sample of origin, sequenced in a study of blood T cell repertoires in COVID-19. Using immunoSEQ multiplex PCR, the repertoire was profiled, and TCRdb retains in-frame clones only, with some absent. The table has roughly 160,000 clones, about 85% seen once; the top ten hold less than 8%. The specimen was peripheral blood. These receptors all come from an elderly man with COVID-19, enrolled during active disease.

In the case of this clone: Mismatch with germline at one junction end may stem from a read error. J is TRBJ1-6 and V is TRBV5-1; D might be TRBD1 (6 bases). CDR1 is SGHRS and CDR2 is YFSETQ in the germline V gene. The CDR3 has 13 residues. The CDR3 spells CATSLQGGSPLHF. The CDR3 region has the DNA TGCGCCACCAGCTTACAGGGTGGCTCACCCCTCCACTTT.

The table lists this clone with a count of one. The V call is TRBV4-2, the J call TRBJ1-5; 9 bases align to TRBD1. CDR3 length: 16 residues. The germline CDR1 and CDR2 sequences are LGHNA and YNFKEQ. V trimming: 5 bases; J trimming: 3 bases; junction bases outside the gene matches: 8. CDR3 sequence: CASSIGQGPNNQPQHF. DNA of the CDR3: TGTGCCAGCAGCATAGGACAGGGGCCCAACAATCAGCCCCAGCATTTT.

J is TRBJ1-6 and V is TRBV14; a weak D match, TRBD1 (6 bases). The CDR3 extends over 15 amino acids. Trimming shortened V by 4 bases and J by 3 bases, and 10 bases separated the two germline ends. Germline CDR1 reads SGHDN; CDR2 reads FVKESK. The chain's CDR3 is CASSPRRGYNSPLHF. CDR3 DNA: TGTGCCAGCAGCCCGCGCAGGGGCTATAATTCACCCCTCCACTTT. The whole variable domain, filled in from reference TRBV14 and TRBJ1-6, reads EAGVTQFPSHSVIEKGQTVTLRCDPISGHDNLYWYRRVMGKEIKFLLHFVKESKQDESGMPNNRFLAERTGGTYSTLKVQPAELEDSGVYFCASSPRRGYNSPLHFGNGTRLTVT.

The chain carries TRBV19 and TRBJ1-2; 10 bases match TRBD1. Trimming at V came to 8 bases and at J to 8 bases, leaving 14 bases not matched to a gene. Germline assignment: CDR1 LNHDA and CDR2 SQIVND (reference sequence). This CDR3 comprises 15 residues. The CDR3 loop reads CASASPGQGFGGYTF. In DNA form, the CDR3 reads TGTGCCAGTGCCAGCCCGGGACAGGGGTTTGGAGGCTACACCTTC.

CDR3 bases: TGTGCCAGCAGCTTGGAACCCGGGACAGTGGGAGACACAAGGGGCCAGTACTTC. It yields the protein CASSLEPGTVGDTRGQYF. The chain carries TRBV5-4 and TRBJ2-5; TRBD1 aligns across 7 bases. The germline V gene has CDR1 SGHNT and CDR2 YYREEE (reference sequence). After removal of 0 bases from V and 10 bases from J, the junction contained 21 bases not matched to a gene. The CDR3 contains 18 residues. Filled out from reference TRBV5-4 and TRBJ2-5, the complete variable domain reads ETGVTQSPTHLIKTRGQQVTLRCSSQSGHNTVSWYQQALGQGPQFIFQYYREEENGRGNFPPRFSGLQFPNYSSELNVNALELDDSALYLCASSLEPGTVGDTRGQYFGPGTRLLVL.

The table lists this clone with a count of one. The genes are TRBV18 and TRBJ2-1; TRBD1 aligns across 7 bases. The CDR3 is 13 residues long. V gave up 9 bases and J gave up 5 bases; unmatched junction bases: 7. The germline V gene has CDR1 KGHSH and CDR2 LQKENI. The CDR3 bases are TGTGCCAGTTTTGACAGGGTAGACAATGAGCAGTTCTTC. Its protein product is CASFDRVDNEQFF.

The chain carries TRBV10-3 and TRBJ2-3; 8 bases are shared with TRBD1. The CDR3 is 14 residues long. Trimming cost V 3 bases and J 2 bases; bases outside gene matches: 1. The V gene's germline CDR1 is ENHRY and CDR2 SYGVKD. The CDR3 bases are TGTGCCATCAGTGACAGGGGGCCCACAGATACGCAGTATTTT. This translates into CAISDRGPTDTQYF.

The V gene is TRBV20-1, the J gene TRBJ1-1; TRBD1 agrees at 10 bases. Per the germline V gene, CDR1 is DFQATT and CDR2 is SNEGSKA (reference sequence). Trimming at V came to 3 bases and at J to 5 bases, leaving 12 bases not matched to a gene. The CDR3 has 16 amino acids. CDR3 DNA: TGCAGTGCTAGTGGGGGGACAGGGGAAAAGGGGACTGAAGCTTTCTTT. It yields the protein CSASGGTGEKGTEAFF.

The chain employs TRBV5-6 and TRBJ2-2; 9 bases are a match to TRBD1. Germline trimming cut 5 bases from V and 3 bases from J; bases unmatched to any gene: 8. The CDR3 has 16 amino acids. Per germline, CDR1 SGHDT and CDR2 YYEEEE. The CDR3 DNA follows: TGTGCCAGCAGTTACCCGGGACAGGGCTACACCGGGGAGCTGTTTTTT. Protein: CASSYPGQGYTGELFF.